The clone carrying this T cell receptor (beta chain) was recorded only once. This record belongs to a study of T cell clones after liver transplantation. Looking at the study overall: Draws occurred before transplant, before withdrawal, and after complete or failed withdrawal.

Trimming took 1 base from V and 0 from J, leaving 3 bases between them. The CDR3 runs to 13 residues. Germline loops: CDR1 SGHTA, CDR2 FQGNSA. Clones were sequenced by immunoSEQ multiplex PCR, and TCRdb holds only the in-frame ones, with some missing. The table shows just over 60,000 clones, with about two thirds occurring only once. The TCR comes from a human donor who received a liver transplant. The chain is built from TRBV7-2 and TRBJ2-5; D not certain. The specimen comprised CD4+ T cells from blood, sampled before liver transplant. The CDR3 sequence is CASSLEHQETQYF. The CDR3 DNA reads as TGTGCCAGCAGCTTAGAGCACCAAGAGACCCAGTACTTC.